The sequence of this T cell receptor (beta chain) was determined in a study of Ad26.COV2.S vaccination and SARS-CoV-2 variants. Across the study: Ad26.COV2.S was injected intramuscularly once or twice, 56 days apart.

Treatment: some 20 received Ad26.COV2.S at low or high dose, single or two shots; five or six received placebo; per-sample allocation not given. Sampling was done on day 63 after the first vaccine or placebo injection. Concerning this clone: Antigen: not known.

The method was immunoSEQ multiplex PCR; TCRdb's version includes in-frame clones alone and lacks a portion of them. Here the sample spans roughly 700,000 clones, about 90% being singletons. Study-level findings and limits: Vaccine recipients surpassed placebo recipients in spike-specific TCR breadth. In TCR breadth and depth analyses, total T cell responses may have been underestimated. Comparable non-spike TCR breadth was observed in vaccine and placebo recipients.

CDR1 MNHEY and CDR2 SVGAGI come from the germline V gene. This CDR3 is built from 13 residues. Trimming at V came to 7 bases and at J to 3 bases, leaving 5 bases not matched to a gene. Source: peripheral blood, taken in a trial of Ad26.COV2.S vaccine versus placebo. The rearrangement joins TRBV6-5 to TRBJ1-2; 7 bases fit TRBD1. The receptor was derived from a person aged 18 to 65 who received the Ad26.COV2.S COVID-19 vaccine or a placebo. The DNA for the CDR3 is TGTGCCAGCAATCAGGGGGTCTACTATGGCTACACCTTC. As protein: CASNQGVYYGYTF.